The source of this T cell receptor beta chain is a study of blood T cells in healthy people across ages. Study-wide context: For every two T cells, template switching captured about one barcoded beta molecule.

This CDR3 region has 18 residues. V was clipped by 7 bases and J by 4 bases, with 28 bases between them. Germline loops: CDR1 WSHSY, CDR2 SAAADI. There are a few counts of this clonotype. Its specificity is unknown. Points from the study as a whole: Long-lived and aged donors differed, with more naive CD4+ cells and higher diversity in the long-lived. The unsorted PBMCs prevented any conclusive comparison of naive versus antigen-experienced cells.

A second about 6 to 11 cycle PCR used barcoded and J-beta primers. Every individual sample yielded 3 million or more paired-end reads (each containing CDR3). TCRdb reprocessed the 5' RACE reads with MiXCR, giving one entry per CDR3 protein. The sample includes around 1,000,000 distinct CDR3 sequences, 30% to 40% of them seen just once. The sample comprised blood. The sequence derives from a man between 18 and 29 years old in good health. The chain is built from TRBV10-2 and TRBJ1-2, with TRBD1 as a possible D gene (6 bases). This CDR3 reads CASTHIILRGESSYGYTF. The CDR3 DNA reads as TGCGCCAGCACCCATATCATCCTCAGGGGCGAAAGCTCCTATGGCTACACCTTC.